This TCR beta chain stems from a study of shared T cell receptors in the human thymus. The CDR3 spans 21 residues. Between the trimmed V and J ends, which lost 1 base and 1 base, there was a span of 28 bases. Germline V gene sequence: CDR1 SGHRS, CDR2 YFSETQ. TCRdb keeps only in-frame clones here, not all; method: immunoSEQ multiplex PCR. The sample has more than 550,000 clones; 70% to 90% are singletons. The same sample was also studied in work on human thymus T cells. That work states: From resections taken during corrective heart surgery, the thymus tissue was obtained. Across thymic and blood repertoires, the usage of V and J genes appeared to be biased. Among unrelated individuals, related research reported thymic repertoires that overlapped highly.

Sequencing input: thymocytes. The genes are TRBV5-1 and TRBJ2-3, with TRBD2 as a possible D gene (7 bases). The receptor was isolated from a girl under three years old with a congenital heart defect. The CDR3 DNA follows: TGCGCCAGCAGCTTGTTTTCTTTTTATTTAGGGGGGGCGTCCGGCACAGATACGCAGTATTTT. It is translated as CASSLFSFYLGGASGTDTQYF.